Shown below are 17 T cell receptor delta chains from a single sample sequenced in a study of gamma delta lymphoproliferative disorders and STAT genes. The receptor sequences were amplified from genomic DNA of peripheral blood mononuclear cells. With CATT, TCRdb re-called clones from the multiplex PCR reads. This table holds around 1,200 delta-chain clones, 1.9% found once. The sequenced material came from blood. These receptors all stem from a human donor in good health.

In its sample, this clone was seen a few times. TCRdb's listed protein matches a much larger clone and diverges from this DNA's translation at residue 8, likely through a read error; the protein shown comes from the DNA. The chain couples TRDV2 to TRDJ1; possible D gene TRDD3, 5 bases. V lost 0 bases and J lost 0, with 16 bases in between. Per germline, CDR1 GEAIGNYY and CDR2 EKD. The length of the CDR3 is 17 residues. CDR3 nucleotides: TGTGCCTGTGACACCGTAGGGATCGAATCCAACACCGATAAACTCATCTTT. Translation gives CACDTVGIESNTDKLIF.

In the case of this clone: With only one base between it and a far larger clone, this is likely a read error. Other DNA sequences within the sample encode an identical CDR3. This chain connects TRDV2 to TRDJ2; D is ambiguous. V lost 0 bases and J 3 bases, leaving 10 bases between the germline ends. The CDR3 covers 15 residues. CDR1 is GEAIGNYY, CDR2 EKD, per germline. CDR3 DNA: TGTGCCTGTGACACCGTCGGATCCCTGACAGCACAACTCTTCTTT. This sequence encodes CACDTVGSLTAQLFF.

This clone was seen a few times. TCRdb's protein, taken from a much larger clone, differs from this DNA's translation at residue 7, likely owing to a read error; the protein displayed comes from the DNA. This sequence joins TRDV1 and TRDJ1; D is unresolved. Trimming took off 4 bases at V and 1 base at J, with 25 bases between the two ends. The CDR3 extends over 19 amino acids. Germline loops: CDR1 TSWWSYY, CDR2 QGS. CDR3 coding DNA: TGTGCTCTTGGGGTCCCGCTGGCCTCTTCTACCATGTTCACCGATAAACTCATCTTT. Translating it yields CALGVPLASSTMFTDKLIF.

This clone was counted many times. The protein in TCRdb stems from a much larger clone and differs at residue 10 from this DNA's translation, likely a read error; here the protein is translated from the DNA. The chain links TRDV2 to TRDJ1; the D gene is possibly TRDD3 (6 bases). CDR3 length: 17 residues. V lost 3 bases to trimming and J lost 0 bases, with 19 bases between them. Germline V CDR1 and CDR2: GEAIGNYY, EKD. For the CDR3, the DNA is TGTGCCTGTGACGACATGGGTGGGGGTCTCCACACCGATAAACTCATCTTT. As protein: CACDDMGGGLHTDKLIF.

This clone came up a few times. TCRdb assigns this DNA the protein of a much larger clone, which departs from its translation at residue 8; this likely reflects a read error, and the protein shown comes from translating the DNA. The V and J genes are TRDV2 and TRDJ1, with a possible D match to TRDD3 (5 bases). The germline CDR1 and CDR2 sequences are GEAIGNYY and EKD. This CDR3 region has 18 residues. Trimming cost V 2 bases and J 3 bases, with 24 bases left between them. The CDR3 sequence is CACDKLTEGSQLADKLIF. DNA for the CDR3: TGTGCCTGTGACAAACTTACTGAGGGATCTCAGCTCGCCGATAAACTCATCTTT.

In the case of this clone: The TCRdb protein, from a much larger clone, departs from this DNA's translation at residue 17, likely by read error; the protein shown derives from the DNA. The rearrangement joins TRDV2 to TRDJ1; 11 bases map to TRDD3. This CDR3 has 18 residues. CDR1 is GEAIGNYY and CDR2 is EKD in the germline V gene. This chain's CDR3 is CACDPPRLLGDTSDKLTF. The CDR3 DNA sequence: TGTGCCTGTGACCCCCCCCGCCTCCTGGGGGATACTAGCGATAAACTCACCTTT.

This clone showed up just a few times. For this DNA, TCRdb reports the protein of a much larger clone, which diverges at residue 7, most likely from a read error; the protein presented here is translated directly from the DNA. The chain employs TRDV1 and TRDJ1; TRDD3 might be the D (5 bases). CDR1 and CDR2 from the germline V gene are TSWWSYY and QGS. V was cut by 4 bases and J by 3 bases, with 21 bases left in between. The CDR3 length is 17 residues. The CDR3 region is CALGGTSLRWGADKLIF. The DNA of the CDR3 is TGTGCTCTTGGGGGAACCTCCCTCCGTTGGGGCGCCGATAAACTCATCTTT.

Notes on this clone: The amino acid sequence in TCRdb belongs to a much larger clone and departs from this DNA's translation at residue 3, likely a sequencing read error; the sequence shown is translated from the DNA. The chain carries TRDV2 and TRDJ1; 7 nucleotides agree with TRDD3. Germline V gene data show CDR1 as GEAIGNYY and CDR2 as EKD. This CDR3 comprises 17 residues. CDR3 region: CAYDPVSGGSYTDKLIF. The CDR3 DNA follows: TGTGCCTATGACCCCGTTTCGGGGGGATCTTACACCGATAAACTCATCTTT.

A note on this clone: TCRdb's listed protein matches a much larger clone and diverges from this DNA's translation at residue 3, likely through a read error; the protein shown comes from the DNA. V and J are TRDV1 and TRDJ1; D tentatively reads TRDD2 or TRDD3 (7 bases each). Per germline, CDR1 TSWWSYY and CDR2 QGS. There are 17 residues in the CDR3. This CDR3 is CAFGGTFLRWGADKLIF. In nucleotides, the CDR3 is TGTGCTTTTGGGGGAACCTTCCTCCGTTGGGGCGCCGATAAACTCATCTTT.

This clone was counted a few times. The protein recorded in TCRdb matches a much larger clone and deviates from this DNA's translation at residue 13, suggesting a read error; the protein here is obtained by translating the DNA. The chain couples TRDV2 to TRDJ1; perhaps TRDD3 as D (6 bases). The germline CDR1 and CDR2 sequences are GEAIGNYY and EKD. This CDR3 comprises 17 residues. DNA of the CDR3: TGTGCCTGTGACGACATGGGTGGGGGTCCCCACACCGTTAAACTCATCTTT. Translated, it gives CACDDMGGGPHTVKLIF.

As regards this clone: TCRdb attributes to this sequence the protein of a much larger clone, which differs from the DNA translation at residue 4; a read error is likely, and the protein displayed is translated from the DNA. The chain links TRDV2 to TRDJ1; 10 bases are shared with TRDD3. The CDR3 has 18 residues. Trimming at V came to 6 bases and at J to 3 bases, leaving 18 bases not matched to a gene. Germline V gene sequence: CDR1 GEAIGNYY, CDR2 EKD. The CDR3 coding sequence is TGTGCCTGTAACAAACTTACTGGGGGATCTCAGCTCGCCGATAAACTCATCTTT. Translated: CACNKLTGGSQLADKLIF.

This clone has just a few counts. A far larger clone is a single base away, which makes a read error likely. Different DNA sequences within this sample yield the same CDR3. The gene calls are TRDV2 and TRDJ2, with D unclear. The CDR3 is made up of 15 amino acids. Germline V gene data show CDR1 as GEAIGNYY and CDR2 as EKD. CDR3 amino acids: CACDTVGSLTAQLFF. The CDR3 nucleotides are TGTGCCTGTGACACCGTCGGGTCCCTGACAGCACAACTCTTTTTT.

As concerns this clone: With only one base between it and a far larger clone, this is likely a read error. This specimen includes other DNA sequences encoding the same CDR3. V and J are TRDV2 and TRDJ1, with 10 bases that match TRDD3. The length of the CDR3 is 14 residues. The germline V gene encodes CDR1 GEAIGNYY and CDR2 EKD. In DNA, the CDR3 is TGTGCCTGTGACACCGTGGGATTGGGGGATACACTCATCTTT. It specifies CACDTVGLGDTLIF.

This clone was counted a few times. Only one base separates this from a far larger clonotype, so it likely reflects a read error. This sample also contains other DNA sequences that code for the same CDR3. The gene calls are TRDV1 and TRDJ2, with D perhaps given as TRDD1, TRDD2 or TRDD3 (7 bases each). Germline V CDR1 and CDR2: TSWWSYY, QGS. The CDR3 extends over 19 amino acids. The CDR3 DNA is TGTGCCCTTGGGGAAATAGCCTTCCTTCATGTACTGGGGAGGGCACAACTCTTCTTT. Protein sequence: CALGEIAFLHVLGRAQLFF.

In the case of this clone: It differs at one base from a far larger clone, so likely a read error. Other DNA sequences in this specimen translate into the identical CDR3. The J gene is TRDJ1, the V gene TRDV2, with 7 bases fitting TRDD3. Germline assignment: CDR1 GEAIGNYY and CDR2 EKD. The CDR3 extends over 17 amino acids. In nucleotides, the CDR3 is TGTGCCTGTGACCCCGTTTCGGGGGGATCTTACACCGATAAACTCATTTTT. It specifies CACDPVSGGSYTDKLIF.

This clone was observed a few times. This is likely an artifact of a read error, given a far larger clone one base away. This sample also contains other DNA sequences that code for the same CDR3. The chain links TRDV2 to TRDJ1; 10 nucleotides agree with TRDD3. Germline CDR1 and CDR2: GEAIGNYY and EKD. This CDR3 region has 18 residues. This CDR3 is CACDTVGGDTKYTDKLIF. DNA of the CDR3: TGTGCCTGTGACACCGTCGGGGGGGATACGAAGTACACTGATAAACTCATCTTT.

This clone was counted at least ten times. A far larger clone is just one base off, so this is likely a read error. The V gene is TRDV2, the J gene TRDJ1, with unresolved D. The V end was cut by 3 bases, the J end by 3 bases, with 13 bases between. Germline V lookup: CDR1 GEAIGNYY, CDR2 EKD. The CDR3 extends over 14 amino acids. The CDR3 reads CACDPITNADKLIF. CDR3 sequence (DNA): TGTGCCTGTGACCCTATTACCAACGCCGATAAACTCATCTTT.